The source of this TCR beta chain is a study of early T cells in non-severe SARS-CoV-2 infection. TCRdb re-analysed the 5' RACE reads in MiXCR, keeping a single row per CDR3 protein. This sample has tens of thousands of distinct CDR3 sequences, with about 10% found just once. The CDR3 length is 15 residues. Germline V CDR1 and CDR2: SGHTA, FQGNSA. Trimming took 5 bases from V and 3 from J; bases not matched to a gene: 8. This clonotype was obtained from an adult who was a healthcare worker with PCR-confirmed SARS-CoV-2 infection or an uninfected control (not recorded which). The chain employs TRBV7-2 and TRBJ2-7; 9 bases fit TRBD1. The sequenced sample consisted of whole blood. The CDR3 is CASSQGQGRDYEQYF. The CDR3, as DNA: TGTGCCAGCAGCCAGGGACAGGGTAGGGACTACGAGCAGTACTTC.